This T cell receptor (beta chain) was recovered during a study of CD8 T cells in Susac syndrome. This CDR3 has 13 amino acids. Per germline, CDR1 GTSNPN and CDR2 SVGIG (reference sequence). V was clipped by 2 bases and J by 3 bases, with 11 bases between them. A quantity of about 0.45 to 1 ug RNA underwent reverse transcription using random hexamers. It was immunoSEQ multiplex PCR that amplified TCR beta CDR3 across 54 Vbeta and 13 Jbeta. MiXCR, applied by TCRdb to the immunoSEQ multiplex PCR reads, yields one record per CDR3 protein. Of about 400,000 distinct CDR3 sequences in the sample, more than 80% were seen once. The T cells that were sequenced for TCR beta were CD8+ and CD4+ cells from blood. Relapsing-remitting disease, either stable or active, was present in the treatment-naive patients who were the multiple sclerosis controls. TEMRA cells were FACS-enriched, and CD8+ and CD4+ T cells were isolated negatively.

This TCR was recovered from a human donor with multiple sclerosis. Sequencing was performed on CD8+ T cells from PBMCs. This chain links TRBV30 with TRBJ2-7; D might be TRBD1 (6 bases). The CDR3 coding sequence is TGTGCCTGGAGTATCTCACAGGGCTACGAGCAGTACTTC. Protein: CAWSISQGYEQYF. The full variable domain, rest sourced from reference TRBV30 and TRBJ2-7, is SQTIHQWPATLVQPVGSPLSLECTVEGTSNPNLYWYRQAAGRGLQLLFYSVGIGQISSEVPQNLSASRPQDRQFILSSKKLLLSDSGFYLCAWSISQGYEQYFGPGTRLTVT.